This T cell receptor beta chain was sequenced for a study of blood T cell repertoires in COVID-19. This clone is a singleton in its sample. CDR3 size: 15 residues. The germline V gene has CDR1 SGHDN and CDR2 FVKESK. With V trimmed by 4 bases and J by 7 bases, 12 bases remained unmatched. The data were produced by immunoSEQ multiplex PCR, yet TCRdb's version contains in-frame clones alone and is incomplete. The repertoire holds a few hundred thousand clones, with more than 85% as singletons. Across about two dozen US areas, participants ranged in age from about 18 to 89 years. Specimen: PBMCs or T cells enriched from blood (not recorded which). The sequence was collected from a woman between 45 and 65 years old who had recovered from COVID-19. V usage is TRBV14 and J usage is TRBJ2-7; 8 positions agree with TRBD2. CDR3 amino acids: CASSPLSGGRYEQYF. The CDR3 nucleotides read TGTGCCAGCAGCCCACTCTCCGGCGGGAGGTATGAGCAGTACTTC.